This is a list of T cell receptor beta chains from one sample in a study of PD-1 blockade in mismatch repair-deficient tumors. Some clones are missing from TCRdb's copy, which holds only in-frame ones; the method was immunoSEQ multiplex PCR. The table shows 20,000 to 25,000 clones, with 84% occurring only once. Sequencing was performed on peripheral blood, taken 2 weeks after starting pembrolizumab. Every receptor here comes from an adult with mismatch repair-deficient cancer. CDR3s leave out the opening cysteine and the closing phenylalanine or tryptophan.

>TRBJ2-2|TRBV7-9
ASSSEPFYTGELF
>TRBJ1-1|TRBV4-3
ASSQRTGMNTEAF
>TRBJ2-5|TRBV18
ASSPPSTETQY
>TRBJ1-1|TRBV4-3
ASSQESATADTEAF
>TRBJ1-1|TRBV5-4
ASSSPGQGAPEAF
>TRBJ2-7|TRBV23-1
ATYRGQRNYEQY
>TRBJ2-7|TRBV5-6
ASSLWGEQY
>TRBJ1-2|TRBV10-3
AISETYLGTSGYT
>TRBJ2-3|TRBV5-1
ASRISPGRPDTQY
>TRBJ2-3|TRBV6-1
ASSHGSDTQY
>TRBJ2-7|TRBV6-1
ASSLGTSGSYEQY
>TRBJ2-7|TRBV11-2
ASSLQFTGTALNEQY
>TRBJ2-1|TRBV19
ASSIEGNEQF
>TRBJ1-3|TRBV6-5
ASSRGTSSGNTIY
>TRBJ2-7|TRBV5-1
ASSLASGIYEQY
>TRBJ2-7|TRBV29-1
SVRQGGSLYEQY
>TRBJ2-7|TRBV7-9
ASSLLGTVSYEQY
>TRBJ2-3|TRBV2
ASSEIDSTDTQY
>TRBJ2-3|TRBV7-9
ASSSSGSQGTDTQY
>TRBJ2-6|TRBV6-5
ASRHRVPGANVLT
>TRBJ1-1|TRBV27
ASSLVPSPGDTEAF
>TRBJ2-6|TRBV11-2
ASSSGLAVSGANVLT
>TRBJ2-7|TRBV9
ASSVLQDPYEQY
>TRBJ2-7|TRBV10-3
AISEGTGVAYEQY
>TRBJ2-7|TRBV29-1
SVELSGEGLYEQY
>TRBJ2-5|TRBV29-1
SVEMETAGETQY
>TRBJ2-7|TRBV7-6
ASSPRSRDPNEQY
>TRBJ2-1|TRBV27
ASSLPPPRTGEISSYNEQF
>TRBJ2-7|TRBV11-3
ASSLLGGSYEQY
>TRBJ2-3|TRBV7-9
ASSRGRDRSTDTQY
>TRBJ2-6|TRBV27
ASSAKQATLSGANVLT
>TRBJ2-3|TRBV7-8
ASSPRLAGLSTDTQY
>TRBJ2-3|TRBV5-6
ASSSGLGLGDTQY
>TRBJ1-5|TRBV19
ASSIRGDPNQPQH
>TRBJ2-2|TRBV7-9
ASSLKPGTGELF
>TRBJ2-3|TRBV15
ATSSGRPGQTFTDTQY
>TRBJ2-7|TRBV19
ASSTTTSDSYEQY
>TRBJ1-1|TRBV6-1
ASSDSMNTEAF
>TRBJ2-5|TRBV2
ASSGRLAMQETQY
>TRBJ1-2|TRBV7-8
ASSPRGGGPYGYT
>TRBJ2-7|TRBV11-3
ASSFPSGRREQY
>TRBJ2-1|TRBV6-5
ASGSYNEQF
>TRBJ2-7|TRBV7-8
ASSSSGPEDEQY